These 18 T cell receptor beta chains were all obtained from the same sample, sequenced in a study of PD-1 blockade in classical Hodgkin lymphoma. Sequencing was performed with immunoSEQ multiplex PCR; in TCRdb, only in-frame clones are kept and a portion is missing. The sample comprises 50,000 to 75,000 clones, 88% of which are singletons, and 5.4% rests with the top ten. Patients all relapsed after autologous stem cell transplantation, and there was variation in brentuximab vedotin exposure. The sample here was peripheral blood mononuclear cells (PBMCs), taken before the second cycle of nivolumab. The receptors were sampled from a human donor with classical Hodgkin lymphoma.

CDR3 DNA: TGTGCCTGGAGTGGGCTTGTAGCGAACTATGGCTACACCTTC. It yields the protein CAWSGLVANYGYTF. J is TRBJ1-2 and V is TRBV30, with no clear D. The V gene lost 1 base and the J gene lost 2 bases, with 11 bases spanning the gap. The germline V gene has CDR1 GTSNPN and CDR2 SVGIG (reference sequence). The CDR3 extends over 14 amino acids.

V usage is TRBV28 and J usage is TRBJ2-7; the match to TRBD1 covers 7 bases. CDR3 length: 14 amino acids. Germline CDR1 is MDHEN and CDR2 is SYDVKM. Trimming removed 5 bases from V and 0 bases from J; junction bases left unmatched: 4. CDR3 sequence reads: CASSVTGFSYEQYF. The CDR3 coding sequence is TGTGCCAGCAGTGTGACAGGGTTCTCCTACGAGCAGTACTTC.

The V call is TRBV6-6, the J call TRBJ2-7; no definite D call. Germline values: CDR1 MNHNY, CDR2 SVGAGI (reference sequence). The V end was cut by 2 bases, the J end by 4 bases, with 15 bases between. This CDR3 comprises 15 residues. The CDR3 DNA follows: TGTGCCAGCAGTTACACCCGAACGTACGTGTACGAGCAGTACTTC. This codes for CASSYTRTYVYEQYF.

The genes are TRBV28 and TRBJ2-5; 9 positions agree with TRBD2. This CDR3 is 13 amino acids long. V lost 8 bases, J lost 7 bases, and 8 bases stayed unmatched. Germline CDR1 MDHEN, CDR2 SYDVKM. The DNA of the CDR3 is TGTGCCAGCCGTCTAGCGGGGACCGGGACCCAGTACTTC. This codes for CASRLAGTGTQYF.

This chain links TRBV5-1 with TRBJ1-1, with 9 bases that match TRBD1. This CDR3 is built from 16 residues. The V segment lost 2 bases and the J segment 5 bases; nucleotides outside the gene matches: 10. Per the germline V gene, CDR1 is SGHRS and CDR2 is YFSETQ. CDR3 coding DNA: TGCGCCAGCAGCTTCACCGGGACAGGGCGTGGGACTGAAGCTTTCTTT. It encodes CASSFTGTGRGTEAFF.

This sequence joins TRBV19 and TRBJ1-1; D is ambiguous. The CDR3 consists of 14 residues. V lost 7 bases to trimming and J lost 1 base, with 13 bases between them. Germline V gene data show CDR1 as LNHDA and CDR2 as SQIVND (reference sequence). CDR3 amino acids: CASNPGDGNTEAFF. The CDR3 DNA reads TGTGCCAGTAATCCCGGAGATGGGAACACTGAAGCTTTCTTT.

The chain couples TRBV7-9 to TRBJ2-1, with D possibly TRBD2 on 5 matching bases. Germline assignment: CDR1 SEHNR and CDR2 FQNEAQ (reference sequence). The CDR3 runs 16 residues. The V gene lost 2 bases and the J gene lost 0 bases, with 11 bases spanning the gap. CDR3 residues: CASSLRGGSSYNEQFF. DNA for the CDR3: TGTGCCAGCAGCTTAAGAGGAGGTAGCTCCTACAATGAGCAGTTCTTC.

The chain combines TRBV30 with TRBJ1-5, with no clear D. V was pared by 4 bases and J by 3 bases, with 10 bases between. The germline V gene has CDR1 GTSNPN and CDR2 SVGIG (reference sequence). The CDR3 runs to 13 residues. The CDR3 DNA follows: TGTGCCTGGAAAGATCAGAACAATCAGCCCCAGCATTTT. Amino acid sequence: CAWKDQNNQPQHF.

The chain has TRBV5-4 and TRBJ1-1; D is unresolved. The CDR3 length is 13 residues. Germline V lookup: CDR1 SGHNT, CDR2 YYREEE (reference sequence). V gave up 4 bases and J gave up 1 base, with 8 bases separating them. This CDR3 is CASSPRSNTEAFF. The DNA of the CDR3 is TGTGCCAGCAGCCCGAGATCGAACACTGAAGCTTTCTTT. Full variable domain (remainder filled in from reference TRBV5-4 and TRBJ1-1): ETGVTQSPTHLIKTRGQQVTLRCSSQSGHNTVSWYQQALGQGPQFIFQYYREEENGRGNFPPRFSGLQFPNYSSELNVNALELDDSALYLCASSPRSNTEAFFGQGTRLTVV.

The V and J genes are TRBV20-1 and TRBJ2-5; no definite D call. This CDR3 is 11 amino acids long. Trimming shortened V by 6 bases and J by 5 bases, and 10 bases separated the two germline ends. Per germline, CDR1 DFQATT and CDR2 SNEGSKA (reference sequence). Here the CDR3 DNA reads TGCAGTGCCAGACCTTGGGAGACCCAGTACTTC. Protein sequence: CSARPWETQYF.

This chain links TRBV5-1 with TRBJ2-7; maybe TRBD1 (5 bases). Per germline, CDR1 SGHRS and CDR2 YFSETQ. This CDR3 contains 14 residues. The germline V and J ends were trimmed by 0 bases and 1 base, with 8 bases remaining between them. CDR3: CASSLARVSYEQYF. The CDR3 DNA is TGCGCCAGCAGCTTGGCCAGGGTATCCTACGAGCAGTACTTC.

This clone was found once. The junction departs from the called germline gene at one end, perhaps through a read error. The chain joins TRBV7-9 to TRBJ1-1; D ambiguous. The CDR3 is 15 residues long. Germline V gene sequence: CDR1 SEHNR, CDR2 FQNEAQ (reference sequence). DNA of the CDR3: TGTGCCAGCACCTTATTACGCACAGCCACCACTGAAGCTTTCTTT. As protein: CASTLLRTATTEAFF.

V is TRBV4-2 and J is TRBJ1-1; a possible D gene is TRBD1 (6 bases). CDR3 size: 16 residues. The V end was cut by 3 bases, the J end by 0 bases, with 14 bases between. Germline CDR1 and CDR2: LGHNA and YNFKEQ. CDR3 region: CASSQGGQPMNTEAFF. The CDR3 coding sequence is TGTGCCAGCAGCCAGGGGGGGCAGCCCATGAACACTGAAGCTTTCTTT.

This clone was observed once. The J gene is TRBJ2-5, the V gene TRBV9, with TRBD2 matching over 8 bases. J gave up 0 bases and V 4 bases, and 8 bases lay outside the gene matches. This CDR3 spans 16 amino acids. Germline-derived CDR1 and CDR2 are SGDLS and YYNGEE. The CDR3 sequence is CASSPEGAGDQETQYF. CDR3 DNA sequence: TGTGCCAGCAGCCCCGAGGGAGCGGGGGACCAAGAGACCCAGTACTTC.

This chain uses TRBV25-1 with TRBJ2-7; tentative D call: TRBD2 (5 bases). Germline CDR1 is MGHDK and CDR2 is SYGVNS. The CDR3 loop spans 12 amino acids. The ends were cut back, 8 bases at V and 0 bases at J, with 8 bases in the middle. The CDR3 here is CASPAGSYEQYF. The DNA for the CDR3 is TGTGCCAGCCCCGCGGGCTCCTACGAGCAGTACTTC.

This clone was observed a single time. The rearrangement links TRBV7-9 to TRBJ2-7; D perhaps matches TRBD2 (6 bases). CDR3 length equals 15 residues. Trimming removed 2 bases from V and 6 bases from J, with 17 bases in between. Looked up from germline, CDR1 is SEHNR and CDR2 is FQNEAQ (reference sequence). DNA of the CDR3: TGTGCCAGCAGCTTATTGGCAGGGACTTTCTTCGAGCAGTACTTC. As protein: CASSLLAGTFFEQYF.

This clone has just one count. The chain recombines TRBV12-5 with TRBJ1-6; TRBD1 matches at 7 bases. The CDR3 length is 14 residues. Germline V gene sequence: CDR1 LGHNT, CDR2 FRNRAP. With V trimmed by 6 bases and J by 8 bases, 7 bases remained unmatched. The CDR3 sequence: CASGLGGSHSPLHF. The CDR3 region has the DNA TGTGCTAGTGGCTTAGGGGGCTCCCATTCACCCCTCCACTTT.

The V gene is TRBV6-5, the J gene TRBJ2-7, with 8 positions matching TRBD2. Trimming at V came to 6 bases and at J to 2 bases, leaving 6 bases not matched to a gene. This CDR3 is 14 amino acids long. The germline CDR1 and CDR2 sequences are MNHEY and SVGAGI. The CDR3 protein is CASRRAGGPYEQYF. Here the CDR3 DNA reads TGTGCCAGCAGGAGGGCGGGGGGCCCCTACGAGCAGTACTTC.